The source of this T cell receptor beta chain is a study of shared clonotypes between healthy human individuals. Every subset had its genomic DNA shared out evenly among several immunoSEQ plates. The data were produced by immunoSEQ multiplex PCR, yet TCRdb's version contains in-frame clones alone and is incomplete. This sample has 2 million to 2.5 million clones; roughly 91% occur once, and the top ten carry over 1.5%. About this clone itself: Antigen unknown. Within the sample, other DNA sequences also encode this same CDR3.

Study-wide findings and caveats: Non-shared clonotypes had lower generation probabilities than clonotypes shared by all four sorted-subset donors. A handful of donors had around 5% of their naive CD4 clonotypes in common. With few donors, the genetic and exposure-history diversity represented was limited.

CD45RO-negative, CCR7-selected cells formed the naive CD8 fraction, which excluded terminally differentiated effector memory CD45RA+ cells. This CDR3 is 12 amino acids long. The V end was cut by 2 bases, the J end by 4 bases, with 6 bases between. The germline gives CDR1 MNHEY, CDR2 SMNVEV (reference sequence). This TCR derives from a young man in good health. Some clones in this sample may be carry-over from other donors' samples. This chain connects TRBV27 to TRBJ2-7; no reliable D call. Specimen: naive CD8+ T cells from PBMCs. The CDR3 here is CASSLTGYEQYF. CDR3 nucleotide sequence: TGTGCCAGCAGTTTAACGGGTTACGAGCAGTACTTC.